The 8 T cell receptor beta chains presented below share a single source sample, sequenced in a study of cytomegalovirus exposure and HLA in healthy donors. PCR amplification relied on 60 Vbeta primers (plus 13 Jbeta primers). Here immunoSEQ multiplex PCR was the method, and the copy in TCRdb shows in-frame clones only, minus some. Of a few hundred thousand clones detected, 70% to 80% appear once; the ten largest clones hold around a sixth. The sample comprised PBMCs. The source of these receptors is a man aged 40-55 years in good health and CMV-seronegative.

The chain links TRBV28 to TRBJ1-3, with TRBD1 matching over 9 bases. Germline CDR1 is MDHEN and CDR2 is SYDVKM. The CDR3 totals 17 residues. With V trimmed by 5 bases and J by 0 bases, 8 bases remained unmatched. CDR3 loop: CASSKPGQGPSGNTIYF. The CDR3, as DNA: TGTGCCAGCAGTAAGCCGGGACAGGGTCCCTCTGGAAACACCATATATTTT.

The rearrangement links TRBV9 to TRBJ1-4; 7 nucleotides agree with TRBD1. Germline lookup yields CDR1 SGDLS and CDR2 YYNGEE. The CDR3 sequence is 15 residues long. The trim removed 0 bases at V and 5 bases at J, leaving 4 bases unmatched. CDR3 region: CASSVGDSLNEKLFF. The CDR3, as DNA: TGTGCCAGCAGCGTAGGGGACAGCCTAAATGAAAAACTGTTTTTT.

This clone was counted a single time. The chain uses TRBV18 and TRBJ2-2; possible D gene TRBD1, 6 bases. This CDR3 is built from 17 residues. Trimming cost V 0 bases and J 4 bases, with 15 bases left between them. Germline CDR1 and CDR2: KGHSH and LQKENI. The CDR3 here is CASSPPARGVVTGELFF. CDR3 coding DNA: TGTGCCAGCTCACCACCGGCCAGGGGCGTAGTCACCGGGGAGCTGTTTTTT.

This rearrangement joins TRBV18 to TRBJ2-3, with a weak D call TRBD1 (6 bases). V lost 4 bases and J 2 bases, leaving 13 bases between the germline ends. This CDR3 has 15 residues. The V gene's germline CDR1 is KGHSH and CDR2 LQKENI. The CDR3 coding sequence is TGTGCCAGCTCACTTACGACAGGATCCACAGATACGCAGTATTTT. Residues: CASSLTTGSTDTQYF.

This chain uses TRBV7-2 with TRBJ1-2; D may be TRBD1 (6 bases). The CDR3 is 14 amino acids. Trimming pared 10 bases from V and 4 bases from J, leaving 19 bases between. Germline V gene sequence: CDR1 SGHTA, CDR2 FQGNSA. The DNA of the CDR3 is TGTGCCACCAATGTGGGGGGGCAAGGCTATGGCTACACCTTC. Protein sequence: CATNVGGQGYGYTF.

The rearrangement uses TRBV2 and TRBJ1-1; 7 bases are shared with TRBD1. The ends lost 6 bases at V and 11 bases at J; junction bases unmatched: 9. The CDR3 totals 12 residues. Germline lookup yields CDR1 SNHLY and CDR2 FYNNEI. CDR3 loop: CASRDDRVGAFF. The CDR3, as DNA: TGTGCCAGCAGGGATGACAGGGTGGGGGCTTTCTTT.

The chain couples TRBV28 to TRBJ2-7; TRBD1 agrees at 9 bases. The J segment lost 2 bases and the V segment lost 6 bases, leaving 8 bases of the junction unmatched. The CDR3 is made up of 15 amino acids. Germline CDR1 and CDR2: MDHEN and SYDVKM. The DNA of the CDR3 is TGTGCCAGCAGACCCCTGGGACAGGGAACCTACGAGCAGTACTTC. The encoded protein is CASRPLGQGTYEQYF.

V usage is TRBV9 and J usage is TRBJ2-1; TRBD2 aligns across 8 bases. This CDR3 comprises 15 residues. The V gene's germline CDR1 is SGDLS and CDR2 YYNGEE. J gave up 5 bases and V 3 bases, and 7 bases lay outside the gene matches. The CDR3 sequence: CASSGFGGGNNEQFF. Here the CDR3 DNA reads TGTGCCAGCAGCGGCTTCGGGGGGGGGAACAATGAGCAGTTCTTC.